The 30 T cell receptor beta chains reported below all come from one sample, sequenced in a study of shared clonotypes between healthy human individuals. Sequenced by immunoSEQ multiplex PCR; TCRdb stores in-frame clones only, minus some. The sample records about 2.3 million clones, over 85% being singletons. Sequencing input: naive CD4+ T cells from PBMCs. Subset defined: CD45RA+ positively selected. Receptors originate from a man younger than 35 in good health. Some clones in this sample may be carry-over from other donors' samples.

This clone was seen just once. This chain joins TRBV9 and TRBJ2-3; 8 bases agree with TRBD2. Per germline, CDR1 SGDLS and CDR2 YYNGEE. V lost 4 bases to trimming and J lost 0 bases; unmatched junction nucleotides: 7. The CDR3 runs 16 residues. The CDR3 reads CASSPGVAGSTDTQYF. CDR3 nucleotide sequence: TGTGCCAGCAGCCCAGGGGTAGCGGGGAGCACAGATACGCAGTATTTT.

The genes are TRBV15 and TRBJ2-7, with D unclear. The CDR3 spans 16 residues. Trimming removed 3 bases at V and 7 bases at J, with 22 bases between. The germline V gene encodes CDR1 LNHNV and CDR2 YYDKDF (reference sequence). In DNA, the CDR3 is TGTGCCACCAGCAGCCGAGATAGTGCAGTCCCTACGGAGCAGTACTTC. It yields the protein CATSSRDSAVPTEQYF.

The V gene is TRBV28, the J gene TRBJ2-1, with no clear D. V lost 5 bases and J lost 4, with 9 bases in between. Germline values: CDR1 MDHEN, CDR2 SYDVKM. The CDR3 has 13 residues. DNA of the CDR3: TGTGCCAGCAGTCAGCAGTGGTACAATGAGCAGTTCTTC. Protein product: CASSQQWYNEQFF. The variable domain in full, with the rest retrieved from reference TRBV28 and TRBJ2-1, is DVKVTQSSRYLVKRTGEKVFLECVQDMDHENMFWYRQDPGLGLRLIYFSYDVKMKEKGDIPEGYSVSREKKERFSLILESASTNQTSMYLCASSQQWYNEQFFGPGTRLTVL.

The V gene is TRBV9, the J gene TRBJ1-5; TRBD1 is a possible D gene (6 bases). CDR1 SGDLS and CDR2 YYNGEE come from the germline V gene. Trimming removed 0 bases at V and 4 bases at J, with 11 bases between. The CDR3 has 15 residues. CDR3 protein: CASSVAGAVNQPQHF. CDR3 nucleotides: TGTGCCAGCAGCGTAGCAGGGGCCGTTAATCAGCCCCAGCATTTT.

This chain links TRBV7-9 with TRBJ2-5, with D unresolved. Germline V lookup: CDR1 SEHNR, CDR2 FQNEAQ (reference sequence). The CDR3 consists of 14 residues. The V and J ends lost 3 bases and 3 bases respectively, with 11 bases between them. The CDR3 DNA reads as TGTGCCAGCAGCTTTGGGTTTGTCAAAGAGACCCAGTACTTC. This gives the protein CASSFGFVKETQYF.

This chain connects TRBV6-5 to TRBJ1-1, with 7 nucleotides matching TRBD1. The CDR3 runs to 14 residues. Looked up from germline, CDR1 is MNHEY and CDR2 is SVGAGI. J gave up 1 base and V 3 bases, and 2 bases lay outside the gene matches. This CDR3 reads CASSYRGQNTEAFF. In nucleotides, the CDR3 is TGTGCCAGCAGTTATAGGGGGCAGAACACTGAAGCTTTCTTT.

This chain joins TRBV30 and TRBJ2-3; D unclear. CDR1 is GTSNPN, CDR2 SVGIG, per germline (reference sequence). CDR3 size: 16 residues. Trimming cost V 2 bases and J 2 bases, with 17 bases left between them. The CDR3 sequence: CAWSNKEVIITDTQYF. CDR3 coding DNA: TGTGCCTGGAGTAACAAAGAGGTTATCATCACAGATACGCAGTATTTT.

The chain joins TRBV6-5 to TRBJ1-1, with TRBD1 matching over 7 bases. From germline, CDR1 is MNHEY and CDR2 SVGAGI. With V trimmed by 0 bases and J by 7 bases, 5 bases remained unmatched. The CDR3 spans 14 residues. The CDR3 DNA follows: TGTGCCAGCAGTTACTCGGGAGGGGGCTATGAAGCTTTCTTT. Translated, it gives CASSYSGGGYEAFF.

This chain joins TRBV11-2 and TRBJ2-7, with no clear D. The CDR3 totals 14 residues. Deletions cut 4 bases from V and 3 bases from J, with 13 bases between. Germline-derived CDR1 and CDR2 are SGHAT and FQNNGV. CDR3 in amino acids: CASSWEGSGYEQYF. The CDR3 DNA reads TGTGCCAGCAGCTGGGAAGGGTCTGGCTACGAGCAGTACTTC. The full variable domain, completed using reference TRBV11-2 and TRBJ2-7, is EAGVAQSPRYKIIEKRQSVAFWCNPISGHATLYWYQQILGQGPKLLIQFQNNGVVDDSQLPKDRFSAERLKGVDSTLKIQPAKLEDSAVYLCASSWEGSGYEQYFGPGTRLTVT.

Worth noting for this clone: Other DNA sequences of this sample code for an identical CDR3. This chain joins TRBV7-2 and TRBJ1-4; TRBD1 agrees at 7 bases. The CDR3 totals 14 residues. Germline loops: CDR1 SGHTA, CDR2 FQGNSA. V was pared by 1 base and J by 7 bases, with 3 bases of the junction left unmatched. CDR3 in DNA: TGTGCCAGCAGCTTAGGGCCAGGGGGTGAAAAACTGTTTTTT. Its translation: CASSLGPGGEKLFF.

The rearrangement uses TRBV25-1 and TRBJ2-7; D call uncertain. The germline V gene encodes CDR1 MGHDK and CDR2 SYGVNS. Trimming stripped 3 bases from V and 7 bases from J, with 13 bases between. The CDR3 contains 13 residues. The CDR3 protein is CASSDYSRNEQYF. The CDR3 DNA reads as TGTGCCAGCAGTGATTACTCGAGGAATGAGCAGTACTTC.

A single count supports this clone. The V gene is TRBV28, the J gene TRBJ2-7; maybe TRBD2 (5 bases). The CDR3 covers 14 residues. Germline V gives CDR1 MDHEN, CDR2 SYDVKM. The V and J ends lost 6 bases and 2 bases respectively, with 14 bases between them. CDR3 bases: TGTGCCAGCAGCTCGAACCCGAGGGCCTACGAGCAGTACTTC. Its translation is CASSSNPRAYEQYF.

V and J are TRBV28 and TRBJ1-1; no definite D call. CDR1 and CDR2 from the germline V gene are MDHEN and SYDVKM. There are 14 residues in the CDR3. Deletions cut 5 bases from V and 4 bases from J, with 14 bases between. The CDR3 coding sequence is TGTGCCAGCAGTGAACCCCCACGGGGCACTGAAGCTTTCTTT. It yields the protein CASSEPPRGTEAFF. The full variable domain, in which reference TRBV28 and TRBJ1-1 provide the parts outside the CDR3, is DVKVTQSSRYLVKRTGEKVFLECVQDMDHENMFWYRQDPGLGLRLIYFSYDVKMKEKGDIPEGYSVSREKKERFSLILESASTNQTSMYLCASSEPPRGTEAFFGQGTRLTVV.

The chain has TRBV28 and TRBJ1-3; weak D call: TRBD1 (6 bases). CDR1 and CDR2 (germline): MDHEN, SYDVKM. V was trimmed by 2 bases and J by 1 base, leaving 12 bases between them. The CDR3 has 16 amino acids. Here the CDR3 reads CASSLLWGASGNTIYF. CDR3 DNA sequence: TGTGCCAGCAGTTTACTTTGGGGGGCATCTGGAAACACCATATATTTT.

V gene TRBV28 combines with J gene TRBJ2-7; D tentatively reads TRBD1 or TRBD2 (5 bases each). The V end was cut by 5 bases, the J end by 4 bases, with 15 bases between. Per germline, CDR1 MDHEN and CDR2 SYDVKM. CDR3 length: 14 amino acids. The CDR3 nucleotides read TGTGCCAGCAGTCAGCCGGGACGGAATTACGAGCAGTACTTC. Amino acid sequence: CASSQPGRNYEQYF. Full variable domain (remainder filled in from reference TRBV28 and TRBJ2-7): DVKVTQSSRYLVKRTGEKVFLECVQDMDHENMFWYRQDPGLGLRLIYFSYDVKMKEKGDIPEGYSVSREKKERFSLILESASTNQTSMYLCASSQPGRNYEQYFGPGTRLTVT.

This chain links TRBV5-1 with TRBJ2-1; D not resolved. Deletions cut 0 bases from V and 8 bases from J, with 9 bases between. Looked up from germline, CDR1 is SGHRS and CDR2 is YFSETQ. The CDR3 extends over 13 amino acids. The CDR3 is CASSLDTAYEQFF. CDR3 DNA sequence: TGCGCCAGCAGCTTGGACACTGCATATGAGCAGTTCTTC.

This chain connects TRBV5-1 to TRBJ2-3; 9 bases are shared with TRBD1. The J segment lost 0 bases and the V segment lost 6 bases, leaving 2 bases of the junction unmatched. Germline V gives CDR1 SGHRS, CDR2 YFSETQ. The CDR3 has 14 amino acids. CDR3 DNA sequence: TGCGCCAGCATACAGGGGGCGAGCACAGATACGCAGTATTTT. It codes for CASIQGASTDTQYF.

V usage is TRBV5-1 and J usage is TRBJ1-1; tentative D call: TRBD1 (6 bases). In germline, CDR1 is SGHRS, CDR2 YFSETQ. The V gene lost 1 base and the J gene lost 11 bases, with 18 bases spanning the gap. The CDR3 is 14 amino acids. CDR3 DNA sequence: TGCGCCAGCAGCTTGTACTTCACCGGGACACCTGCTTTCTTT. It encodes CASSLYFTGTPAFF.

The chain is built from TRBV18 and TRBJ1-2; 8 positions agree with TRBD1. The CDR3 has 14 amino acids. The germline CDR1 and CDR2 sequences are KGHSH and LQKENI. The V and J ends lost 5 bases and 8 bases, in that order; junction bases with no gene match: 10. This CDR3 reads CASSDIQGVPGYTF. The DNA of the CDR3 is TGTGCCAGCTCAGATATACAGGGGGTCCCGGGCTACACCTTC.

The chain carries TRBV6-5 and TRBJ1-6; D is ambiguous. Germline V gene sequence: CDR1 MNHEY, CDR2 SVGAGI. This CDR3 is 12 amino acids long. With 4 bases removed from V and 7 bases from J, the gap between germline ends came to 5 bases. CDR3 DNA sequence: TGTGCCAGCAGTTGGACCAATTCACCCCTCCACTTT. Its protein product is CASSWTNSPLHF.

CDR3 loop: CASSLTRPTDYNEQFF. The DNA for the CDR3 is TGCGCCAGCAGCTTGACTCGACCCACGGACTACAATGAGCAGTTCTTC. The genes are TRBV5-1 and TRBJ2-1, with D hard to call. This CDR3 contains 16 residues. Germline loops: CDR1 SGHRS, CDR2 YFSETQ. V was trimmed by 1 base and J by 3 bases, leaving 14 bases between them.

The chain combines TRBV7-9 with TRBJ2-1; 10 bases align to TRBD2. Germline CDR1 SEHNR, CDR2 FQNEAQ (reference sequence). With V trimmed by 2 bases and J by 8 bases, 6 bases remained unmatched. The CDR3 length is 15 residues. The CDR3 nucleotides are TGTGCCAGCAGCTTAAAATTAGCGGGAGGAGATGAGCAGTTCTTC. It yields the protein CASSLKLAGGDEQFF.

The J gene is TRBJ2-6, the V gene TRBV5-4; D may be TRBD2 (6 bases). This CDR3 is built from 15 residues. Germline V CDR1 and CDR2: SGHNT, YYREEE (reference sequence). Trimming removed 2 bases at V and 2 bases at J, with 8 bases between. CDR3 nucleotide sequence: TGTGCCAGCAGCTTAGGCGGGACTGGGGCCAACGTCCTGACTTTC. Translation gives CASSLGGTGANVLTF.

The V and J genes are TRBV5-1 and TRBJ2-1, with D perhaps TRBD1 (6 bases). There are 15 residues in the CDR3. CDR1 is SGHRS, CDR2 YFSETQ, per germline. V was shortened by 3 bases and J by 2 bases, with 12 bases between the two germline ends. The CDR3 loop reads CASSSEAGAYNEQFF. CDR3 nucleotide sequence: TGCGCCAGCAGCTCGGAGGCAGGGGCCTACAATGAGCAGTTCTTC.

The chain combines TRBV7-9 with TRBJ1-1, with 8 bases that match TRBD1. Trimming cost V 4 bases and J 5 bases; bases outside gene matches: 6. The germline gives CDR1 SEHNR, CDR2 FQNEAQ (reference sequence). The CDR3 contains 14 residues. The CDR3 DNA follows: TGTGCCAGCAGCTCGTGGGACAGGCTGACTGAAGCTTTCTTT. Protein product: CASSSWDRLTEAFF.

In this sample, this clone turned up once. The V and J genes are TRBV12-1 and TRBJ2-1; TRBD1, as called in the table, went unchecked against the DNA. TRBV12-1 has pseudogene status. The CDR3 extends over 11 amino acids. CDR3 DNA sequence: TGTGCCAGCATTTCAGACAATGAGCAGTTCTTC. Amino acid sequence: CASISDNEQFF.

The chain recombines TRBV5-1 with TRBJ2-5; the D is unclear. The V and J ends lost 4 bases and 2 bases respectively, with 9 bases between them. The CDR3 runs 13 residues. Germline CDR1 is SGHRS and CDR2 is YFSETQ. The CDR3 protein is CASSPQVQETQYF. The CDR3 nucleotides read TGCGCCAGCAGCCCCCAGGTGCAAGAGACCCAGTACTTC. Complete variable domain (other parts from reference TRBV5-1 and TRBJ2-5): KAGVTQTPRYLIKTRGQQVTLSCSPISGHRSVSWYQQTPGQGLQFLFEYFSETQRNKGNFPGRFSGRQFSNSRSEMNVSTLELGDSALYLCASSPQVQETQYFGPGTRLLVL.

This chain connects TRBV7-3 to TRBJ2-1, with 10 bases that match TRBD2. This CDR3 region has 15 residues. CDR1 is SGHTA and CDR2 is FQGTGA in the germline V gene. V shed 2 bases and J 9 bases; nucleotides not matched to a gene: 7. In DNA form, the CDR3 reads TGTGCCAGCAGCTTATCTAGCGGGAGCGTAAGTGAGCAGTTCTTC. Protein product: CASSLSSGSVSEQFF.

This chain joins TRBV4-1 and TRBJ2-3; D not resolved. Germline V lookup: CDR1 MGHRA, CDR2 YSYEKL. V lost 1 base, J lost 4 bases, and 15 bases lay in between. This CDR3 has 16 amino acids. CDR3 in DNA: TGCGCCAGCAGCCAAGTTGGGCGTGTTCAGGCAGATACGCAGTATTTT. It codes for CASSQVGRVQADTQYF.

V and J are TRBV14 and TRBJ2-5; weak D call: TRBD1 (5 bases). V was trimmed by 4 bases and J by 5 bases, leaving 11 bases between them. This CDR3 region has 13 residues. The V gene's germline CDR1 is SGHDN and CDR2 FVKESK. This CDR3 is CASSLAGSETQYF. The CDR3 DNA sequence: TGTGCCAGCAGCCTGGCAGGGTCGGAGACCCAGTACTTC.